The present entry profiles one T cell receptor (beta chain) with its context. Its antigen is unknown. The data stem from a study of vaccination and CD4 T cells after COVID-19. Study background: Convalescent donors were composed of six males and four females, of whom two were Hispanic. Overlapping spike peptides of SARS-CoV-2, HCoV-NL63, HCoV-OC43 and HCoV-229E were used, and cells were stimulated with them.

The treatment denotes: approximately 9-day PBMC culture with coronavirus spike peptide pools or control peptides (ViraFEST assay). Study results and caveats: Among those convalescent, a median approximately 87% of reactive clones emerged solely post-vaccination.

Germline V lookup: CDR1 MNHNS, CDR2 SASEGT. With 6 bases clipped from V and 5 bases from J, the junction kept 7 bases outside the gene matches. The CDR3 is 14 amino acids. Sequence data for DNA of cultured CD4+ T cells were generated by the Oncomine TCR Beta short-read assay. A single record per CDR3 protein comes from TCRdb applying MiXCR to the PCR reads. The profile shows over 10,000 distinct CDR3 sequences, around 58% of them singletons. The chain carries TRBV6-1 and TRBJ2-7; 10 bases align to TRBD1. The receptor was derived from a human donor who had recovered from COVID-19. The sample comprised CD4+ T cells from blood, cultured in vitro. The chain's CDR3 is CASRIGTGANEQYF. The CDR3 DNA is TGTGCCAGCAGGATCGGGACAGGGGCCAACGAGCAGTACTTC.